Described below is a single T cell receptor (beta chain) sequence and its context. What it binds is not known. The entry originates in a study of memory CD4+ T cells and cytomegalovirus serostatus. Study-wide results and caveats: A US-trained random forest predicted CMV serostatus with median AUC roughly 0.9. Suggested: most of the CMV-linked TCR signature lies in CD4+ memory cells.

CDR1 is SGHVS and CDR2 is FNYEAQ in the germline V gene. CDR3 length: 16 amino acids. The V gene end was trimmed by 1 base and the J gene end by 2 bases; junction bases not matched to a gene: 2. The sort gate was single viable CD3+CD4+CD8-CD45RO+ cells for memory CD4+ T cells. Measured with immunoSEQ multiplex PCR; TCRdb has only the in-frame clones, and not every one. The repertoire has 50,000 or so clones, around 81% of them found once; the top ten carry 1.5% to 2%. Sequencing was done on a sample of memory CD4+ T cells from blood. The chain carries TRBV7-6 and TRBJ2-7; 13 positions match TRBD2. This clonotype originated in an adult in good health and CMV-seronegative. CDR3 sequence: CASSLVGTSGAYEQYF. The CDR3 DNA reads TGTGCCAGCAGCTTAGTGGGGACTAGCGGGGCCTACGAGCAGTACTTC.